A single sample is the source of the 9 T cell receptor beta chains below, sequenced in a study of T-cell reconstitution after alpha-beta-depleted transplantation in children. The authors prepared the TCRbeta library with unique molecular identifiers. TCRdb re-called the PCR reads with MiXCR, one entry per CDR3 protein. The table records about 500,000 distinct CDR3 sequences, approximately 32% of them present only once. The sample here was PBMCs from the stem cell graft donor, taken from the stem cell graft. The receptors were sampled from a human donor who donated a stem cell graft to a child with aplastic anemia.

This clonotype has only a few counts. The chain joins TRBV28 to TRBJ2-3; D ambiguous. The CDR3 covers 14 residues. Germline V gene sequence: CDR1 MDHEN, CDR2 SYDVKM. V was pared by 8 bases and J by 2 bases, with 14 bases between. The CDR3 reads CASGYNVATDTQYF. The DNA for the CDR3 is TGTGCCAGCGGTTACAACGTAGCCACAGATACGCAGTATTTT.

This rearrangement joins TRBV7-6 to TRBJ2-3, with D perhaps matching TRBD1 or TRBD2 (5 bases each). The V end was cut by 1 base, the J end by 4 bases, with 9 bases between. Germline values: CDR1 SGHVS, CDR2 FNYEAQ. The CDR3 totals 14 residues. The CDR3 nucleotides are TGTGCCAGCAGCTTAGGGGGGTTCGCAGATACGCAGTATTTT. It encodes CASSLGGFADTQYF. The variable domain in full, completed from reference TRBV7-6 and TRBJ2-3, reads GAGVSQSPRYKVTKRGQDVALRCDPISGHVSLYWYRQALGQGPEFLTYFNYEAQQDKSGLPNDRFSAERPEGSISTLTIQRTEQRDSAMYRCASSLGGFADTQYFGPGTRLTVL.

This chain connects TRBV20-1 to TRBJ2-7; D is uncertain. The germline CDR1 and CDR2 sequences are DFQATT and SNEGSKA (reference sequence). The V gene lost 3 bases and the J gene lost 3 bases, with 6 bases spanning the gap. The CDR3 covers 11 residues. The CDR3 loop reads CSARASYEQYF. In DNA, the CDR3 is TGCAGTGCTAGGGCCAGCTACGAGCAGTACTTC.

This clonotype was seen ten or more times. The chain combines TRBV6-1 with TRBJ1-5; D perhaps matches TRBD1 (5 bases). This CDR3 comprises 13 residues. Germline V CDR1 and CDR2: MNHNS, SASEGT. The V end was cut by 8 bases, the J end by 1 base, with 9 bases between. CDR3 sequence reads: CASGTASNQPQHF. The CDR3 DNA reads as TGTGCCAGCGGGACGGCCAGCAATCAGCCCCAGCATTTT.

This clonotype was seen a handful of times. V gene TRBV28 combines with J gene TRBJ2-4, with TRBD2 matching over 9 bases. The CDR3 is 14 amino acids. J lost 6 bases, V lost 10 bases, and 10 bases had no gene match. Germline-derived CDR1 and CDR2 are MDHEN and SYDVKM. CDR3 residues: CATSAGGAVNIQYF. CDR3 in DNA: TGTGCCACAAGCGCGGGAGGGGCGGTAAACATTCAGTACTTC.

This clonotype has a handful of counts. The rearrangement links TRBV20-1 to TRBJ1-1, with D possibly being TRBD1 (5 bases). The CDR3 is 15 residues long. Trimming took off 4 bases at V and 1 base at J, with 16 bases between the two ends. Germline V gene lookup returns CDR1 DFQATT and CDR2 SNEGSKA (reference sequence). The CDR3 loop reads CSATGAPRGNTEAFF. Here the CDR3 DNA reads TGCAGTGCTACCGGGGCCCCGAGGGGGAACACTGAAGCTTTCTTT.

The V and J genes are TRBV12-3 or TRBV12-4 and TRBJ2-1, with 15 bases aligning to TRBD2. V shed 6 bases, J shed 8 bases, and the junction held 11 bases outside the gene matches. CDR3 size: 17 residues. CDR3 sequence reads: CASSETGTSGRRHEQFF. In nucleotides, the CDR3 is TGTGCCAGCAGCGAAACCGGGACTAGCGGGAGGAGGCATGAGCAGTTCTTC.

This clonotype has only a few counts. This chain uses TRBV29-1 with TRBJ2-1, with 8 bases that match TRBD2. Trimming took 5 bases from V and 3 from J; bases not matched to a gene: 6. CDR3 length: 14 residues. CDR1 SQVTM and CDR2 ANQGSEA come from the germline V gene. In DNA, the CDR3 is TGCAGCGTTTGCGGGAGGAATTTCTACAATGAGCAGTTCTTC. It specifies CSVCGRNFYNEQFF.

The chain joins TRBV29-1 to TRBJ1-1; maybe TRBD1 (5 bases). Germline lookup yields CDR1 SQVTM and CDR2 ANQGSEA. Between the trimmed V and J ends, which lost 0 bases and 5 bases, there was a span of 19 bases. The CDR3 has 16 amino acids. CDR3 sequence (DNA): TGCAGCGTTGAAGATCTCTTTGGGGGGGTGTTAACTGAAGCTTTCTTT. It specifies CSVEDLFGGVLTEAFF.